This is a list of T cell receptor beta chains from one sample in a study of identical twins. TCRdb reanalysed the 5' RACE reads using MiXCR and keeps one entry per CDR3 protein. In the table there are some 570,000 distinct CDR3 sequences, 20% to 25% of which are singletons. In addition, the sample was reused for a study of yellow fever vaccine responses in identical twins.

Source material: CD4+ T cells sorted from blood. The receptors come from a woman aged 18 to 35 in good health. The CDR3 runs from the conserved cysteine through the conserved F or W. D genes are given only for firm matches. A clone size is listed for some rows: how often the clone was seen (once, few, many), or a class if it is expanded.

clone_size	d_call	cdr3_length	j_call	v_call	cdr3_nt	cdr3_aa
NA	TRBD2	15	TRBJ2-1	TRBV24-1	TGTGCCACCAGTGACCGGGGACTAGCGGGATCAGGGCAGTTCTTC	CATSDRGLAGSGQFF
NA	NA	11	TRBJ1-2	TRBV25-1	TGTGCCAGCAGACAGATGGGGGGCTACACCTTC	CASRQMGGYTF
NA	NA	13	TRBJ1-2	TRBV13	TGTGCCAGCCCTGGGCGGCGCGACGATGGCTACACCTTC	CASPGRRDDGYTF
NA	TRBD1	13	TRBJ1-2	TRBV12-3/TRBV12-4	TGTGCCAGCAGGGGACAGTTTAACTATGGCTACACCTTC	CASRGQFNYGYTF
NA	TRBD1	15	TRBJ2-2	TRBV5-1	TGCGCCAGCAGCTCTACACCAGGGGGTCCCGGGGAGCTGTTTTTT	CASSSTPGGPGELFF
once	TRBD1	15	TRBJ2-5	TRBV6-1	TGTGCCAGCAACCCGGGACAGGGGGTTTCTGAGACCCAGTACTTC	CASNPGQGVSETQYF
NA	TRBD1	16	TRBJ2-2	TRBV11-2	TGTGCCAGCAGATCCTCGGGACAGGGGTACACCGGGGAGCTGTTTTTT	CASRSSGQGYTGELFF
NA	TRBD1	15	TRBJ2-4	TRBV5-1	TGCGCCAGCAGCTTGGTGTCAGGGGGTAAAAACATTCAGTACTTC	CASSLVSGGKNIQYF
NA	TRBD2	14	TRBJ2-1	TRBV28	TGTGCCAGCAGTTGGGGGGGTCTCTACAATGAGCAGTTCTTC	CASSWGGLYNEQFF
few	NA	15	TRBJ2-5	TRBV2	TGTGCCAGCAGTGAGCCGTCAGGGCCTCAAGAGACCCAGTACTTC	CASSEPSGPQETQYF
NA	NA	15	TRBJ1-1	TRBV11-2	TGTGCCAGCAGCTCCTCCCCGGACGTGAACACTGAAGCTTTCTTT	CASSSSPDVNTEAFF
few	NA	14	TRBJ1-1	TRBV5-1	TGCGCCAGCAGCTCCCCGCCAGGGACCACTGAAGCTTTCTTT	CASSSPPGTTEAFF
few	NA	17	TRBJ2-1	TRBV6-2/TRBV6-3	TGTGCCAGCAGTTACCGGGACAAGGAAAGAGCCTACAATGAGCAGTTCTTC	CASSYRDKERAYNEQFF
NA	NA	15	TRBJ2-5	TRBV27	TGTGCCAGCAGTTTATCGTTGGTCCGGTCCGAGACCCAGTACTTC	CASSLSLVRSETQYF
few	NA	15	TRBJ2-3	TRBV3-1	TGTGCCAGCAGCCTTCCTACCGCGGGGCCAGATACGCAGTATTTT	CASSLPTAGPDTQYF
NA	NA	14	TRBJ2-7	TRBV7-9	TGTGCCAGCAGCTTACTGTCAGGGGGGCCCGAGCAGTACTTC	CASSLLSGGPEQYF
many	NA	14	TRBJ2-2	TRBV15	TGTGCCACCAGCAGAGATATAGCCACCGGGGAGCTGTTTTTT	CATSRDIATGELFF
NA	NA	13	TRBJ2-3	TRBV7-3	TGTGCCAGCAGCGTCAATAGTGTCGATACGCAGTATTTT	CASSVNSVDTQYF
few	NA	14	TRBJ2-6	TRBV11-2	TGTGCCGGACGAAGAGTCTCTGGGGCCAACGTCCTGACTTTC	CAGRRVSGANVLTF
medium-sized	TRBD2	15	TRBJ2-3	TRBV12-3/TRBV12-4	TGTGCCAGCACCGCCGGGACTAGCGGGGGCGATACGCAGTATTTT	CASTAGTSGGDTQYF
NA	NA	13	TRBJ2-7	TRBV9	TGTGCCAGCAGCCTCCAGGGAGGATACGAGCAGTACTTC	CASSLQGGYEQYF
NA	TRBD2	16	TRBJ2-7	TRBV12-3/TRBV12-4	TGTGCCAGCTCCGGGACTAGCGGGAGTAGGGCCTACGAGCAGTACTTC	CASSGTSGSRAYEQYF
NA	TRBD1	15	TRBJ2-3	TRBV29-1	TGCAGCGTGGGGGTGACAGGGGCCAACACAGATACGCAGTATTTT	CSVGVTGANTDTQYF
few	NA	11	TRBJ2-3	TRBV10-3	TGTGCCATCAGGCGGGCAGATACGCAGTATTTT	CAIRRADTQYF
NA	NA	18	TRBJ2-7	TRBV20-1	TGCAGTGCTAACGCCCCCCCGCGACCCGGACGTATCTTGTACGAGCAGTACTTC	CSANAPPRPGRILYEQYF
many	TRBD1	15	TRBJ2-7	TRBV4-1	TGCGCCAGCAGCCAAGAGCAGGGGGCTTTCTACGAGCAGTACTTC	CASSQEQGAFYEQYF
NA	NA	13	TRBJ2-1	TRBV6-6	TGTGCCAGCAGTTACTCAAGGGGAGAAGAGCAGTTCTTC	CASSYSRGEEQFF
few	NA	12	TRBJ2-3	TRBV20-1	TGCAGTGCCCCAGAATCCACAGATACGCAGTATTTT	CSAPESTDTQYF
NA	TRBD2	15	TRBJ2-3	TRBV12-3/TRBV12-4	TGTGCCAGCACCCATAGCAACGGGAGGAGAGGTACGCAGTATTTT	CASTHSNGRRGTQYF
few	TRBD2	17	TRBJ2-1	TRBV14	TGTGCCAGCAGCCAAGATGTGGGACTAGCGGGCTACAATGAGCAGTTCTTC	CASSQDVGLAGYNEQFF
few	NA	15	TRBJ1-1	TRBV6-2/TRBV6-3	TGTGCCAGCAGTGCTAGGCAGAGACCTGGGGGTGAAGCTTTCTTT	CASSARQRPGGEAFF
many	NA	13	TRBJ2-3	TRBV5-1	TGCGCCAGCAGCTTGGTTGGCCGCAGCACGCAGTATTTT	CASSLVGRSTQYF
once	NA	14	TRBJ1-6	TRBV9	TGTGCCAGCAGCGTACGCAGTGAGAATTCACCCCTCCACTTT	CASSVRSENSPLHF
NA	NA	15	TRBJ2-1	TRBV3-1	TGTGCCAGCAGCCAAGTCAGCCGCGGCGCGGGTAGTTGGCTCTTC	CASSQVSRGAGSWLF
NA	NA	12	TRBJ1-4	TRBV13	TGTGCCAGCAGCTTGGGTAATGAAAAACTGTTTTTT	CASSLGNEKLFF
NA	NA	11	TRBJ1-4	TRBV20-1	TGCAGTGCTAGAGATGGAGAAAAACTGTTTTTT	CSARDGEKLFF
NA	TRBD2	15	TRBJ2-1	TRBV15	TGTGCCACCAGCAGAGGACTAGCGGGAGGGAATGAGCAGTTCTTC	CATSRGLAGGNEQFF
many	NA	16	TRBJ2-2	TRBV28	TGTGCCAGCAGTCGGTATAGTGGACCAAACACCGGGGAGCTGTTTTTT	CASSRYSGPNTGELFF
many	TRBD1	15	TRBJ1-1	TRBV7-2	TGTGCCAGCAGCTTAACGGGACAGGTGAACACTGAAGCTTTCTTT	CASSLTGQVNTEAFF
many	NA	14	TRBJ1-1	TRBV4-1	TGTGCCAGCAGCCAAGTCAGCGGTAACACTGAAGCTTTCTTT	CASSQVSGNTEAFF
few	NA	14	TRBJ2-7	TRBV5-1	TGCGCCAGCAGCTGGAACCGGGACTCCTACGAGCAGTACTTC	CASSWNRDSYEQYF